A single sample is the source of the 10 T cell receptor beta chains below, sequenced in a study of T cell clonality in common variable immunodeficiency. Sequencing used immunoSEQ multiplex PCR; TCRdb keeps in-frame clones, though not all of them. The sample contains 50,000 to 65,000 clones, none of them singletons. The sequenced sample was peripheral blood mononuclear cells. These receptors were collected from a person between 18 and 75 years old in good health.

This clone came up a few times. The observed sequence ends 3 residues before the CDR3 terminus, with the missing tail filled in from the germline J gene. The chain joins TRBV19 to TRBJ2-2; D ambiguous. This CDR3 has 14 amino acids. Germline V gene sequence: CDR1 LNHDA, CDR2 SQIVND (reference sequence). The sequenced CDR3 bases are TGTGCCAGTAGTACCGCCCTAGGTCAGTCGGTG. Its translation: CASSTALGQSV. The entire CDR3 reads CASSTALGQSVLFF.

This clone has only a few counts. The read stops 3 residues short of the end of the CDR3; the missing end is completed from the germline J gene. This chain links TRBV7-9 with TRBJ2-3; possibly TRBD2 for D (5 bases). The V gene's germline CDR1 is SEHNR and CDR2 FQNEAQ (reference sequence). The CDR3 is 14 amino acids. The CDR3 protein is CASSLPVDGETQYF. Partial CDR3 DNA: TGTGCCAGCAGCCTCCCGGTGGACGGGGAGACG.

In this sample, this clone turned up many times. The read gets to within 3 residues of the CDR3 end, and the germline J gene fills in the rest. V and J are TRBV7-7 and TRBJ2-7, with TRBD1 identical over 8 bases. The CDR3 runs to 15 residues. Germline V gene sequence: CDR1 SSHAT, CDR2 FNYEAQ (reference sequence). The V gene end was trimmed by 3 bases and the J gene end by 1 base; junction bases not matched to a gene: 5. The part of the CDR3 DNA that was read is TGTGCCAGCAGCTTGCGACAGGGGCCGTCCTACGAG. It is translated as CASSLRQGPSYE. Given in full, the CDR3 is CASSLRQGPSYEQYF.

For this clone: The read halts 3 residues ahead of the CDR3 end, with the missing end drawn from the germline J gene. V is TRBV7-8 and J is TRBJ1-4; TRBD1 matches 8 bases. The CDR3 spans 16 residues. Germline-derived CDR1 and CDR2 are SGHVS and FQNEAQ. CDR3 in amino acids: CASSPGQGSLRSPLFF. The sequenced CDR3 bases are TGTGCCAGCAGCCCAGGACAGGGCTCCCTTCGATCACCA. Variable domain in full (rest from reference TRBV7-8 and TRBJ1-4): GAGVSQSPRYKVAKRGQDVALRCDPISGHVSLFWYQQALGQGPEFLTYFQNEAQLDKSGLPSDRFFAERPEGSVSTLKIQRTQQEDSAVYLCASSPGQGSLRSPLFFGSGTQLSVL.

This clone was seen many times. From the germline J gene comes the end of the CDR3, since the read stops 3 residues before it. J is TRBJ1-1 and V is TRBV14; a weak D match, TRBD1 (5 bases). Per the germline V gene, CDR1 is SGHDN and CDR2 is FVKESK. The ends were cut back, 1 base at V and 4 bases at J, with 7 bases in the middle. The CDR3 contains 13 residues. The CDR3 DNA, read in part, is TGTGCCAGCAGCCAAGCTCAGGGCACTGAA. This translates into CASSQAQGTE. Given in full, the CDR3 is CASSQAQGTEAFF.

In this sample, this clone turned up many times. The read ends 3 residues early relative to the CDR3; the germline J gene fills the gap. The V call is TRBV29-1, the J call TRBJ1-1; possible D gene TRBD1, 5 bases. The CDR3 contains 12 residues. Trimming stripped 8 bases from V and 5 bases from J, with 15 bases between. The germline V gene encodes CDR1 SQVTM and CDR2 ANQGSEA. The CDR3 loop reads CSCGTGGTEAFF. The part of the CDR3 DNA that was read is TGCAGCTGTGGTACCGGGGGAACTGAA.

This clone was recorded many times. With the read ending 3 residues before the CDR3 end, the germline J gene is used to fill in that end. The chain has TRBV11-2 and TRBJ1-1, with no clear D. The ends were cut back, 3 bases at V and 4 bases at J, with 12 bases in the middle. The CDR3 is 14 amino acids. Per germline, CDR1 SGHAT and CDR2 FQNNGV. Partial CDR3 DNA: TGTGCCAGCAGCTTGGAGCGCGATACCACTGAA. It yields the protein CASSLERDTTE. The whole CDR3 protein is CASSLERDTTEAFF.

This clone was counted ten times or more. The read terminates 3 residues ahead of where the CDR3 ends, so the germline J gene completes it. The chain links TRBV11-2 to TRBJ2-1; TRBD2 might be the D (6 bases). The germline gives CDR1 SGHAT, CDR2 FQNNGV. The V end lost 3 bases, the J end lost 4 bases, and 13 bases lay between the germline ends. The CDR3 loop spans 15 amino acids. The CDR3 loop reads CASSFRLAPYNEQFF. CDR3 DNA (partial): TGTGCCAGCAGCTTTCGTCTAGCGCCTTACAATGAG.

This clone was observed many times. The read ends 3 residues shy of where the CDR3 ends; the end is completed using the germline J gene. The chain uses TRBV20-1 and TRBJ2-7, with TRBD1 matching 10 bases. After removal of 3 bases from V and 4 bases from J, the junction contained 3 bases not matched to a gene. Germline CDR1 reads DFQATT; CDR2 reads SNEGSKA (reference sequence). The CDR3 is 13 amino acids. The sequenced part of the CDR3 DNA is TGCAGTGCTAGGACAGGGGGCAAATACGAG. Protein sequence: CSARTGGKYE. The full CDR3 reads CSARTGGKYEQYF.

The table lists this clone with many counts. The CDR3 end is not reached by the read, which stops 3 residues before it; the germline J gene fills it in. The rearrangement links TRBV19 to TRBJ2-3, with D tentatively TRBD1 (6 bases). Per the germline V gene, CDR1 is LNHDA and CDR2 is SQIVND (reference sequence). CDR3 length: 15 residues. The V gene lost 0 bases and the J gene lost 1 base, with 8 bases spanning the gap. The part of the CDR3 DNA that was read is TGTGCCAGTAGTATAGACCCAGGGGGCACAGATACG. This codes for CASSIDPGGTDT. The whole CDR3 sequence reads CASSIDPGGTDTQYF.